The clone carrying this T cell receptor beta chain was detected ten times or more. These data originate in a study of T cells in Graves' hyperthyroidism and ophthalmopathy. On the study more broadly: Upon initial diagnosis and before any treatment, peripheral blood was collected.

Germline CDR1 DFQATT, CDR2 SNEGSKA (reference sequence). This CDR3 has 16 residues. The junction had 14 bases not matched to a gene; V was cut back by 0 bases and J by 6 bases. Each patient was aged 18 to 65 and had newly diagnosed hyperthyroidism of under 2 months' duration. Authors of the study amplified TCR beta CDR3 regions from RNA transcripts. Using the HTBI primer set, a first-round RT-PCR was run on the TCR CDR3. TCRdb reprocessed the multiplex PCR reads via MiXCR and lists one record per CDR3 protein. The sample comprises under 300,000 distinct CDR3 sequences, around 25% of which are singletons, and about a quarter rests with the top ten.

This sequence joins TRBV20-1 and TRBJ2-7; TRBD2 matches at 7 bases. This TCR was sampled from a man between 40 and 49 years old with Graves' hyperthyroidism that later progressed to Graves' ophthalmopathy. What was sequenced was blood. CDR3 amino acids: CSARDWGASGSGEQYF. The CDR3 bases are TGCAGTGCTAGAGATTGGGGTGCTAGCGGATCAGGCGAGCAGTACTTC.